This TCR beta chain was identified in a study of T-cell memory formation after mild COVID-19. Each CDR3 protein is one row after TCRdb ran MiXCR on the 5' RACE reads. This repertoire shows around 250,000 distinct CDR3 sequences, roughly 15% found once; its top ten account for over 2%. Germline trimming cut 3 bases from V and 6 bases from J; bases unmatched to any gene: 11. Per germline, CDR1 MGHRA and CDR2 YSYEKL. This CDR3 spans 16 amino acids. The V call is TRBV4-1, the J call TRBJ2-3; the match to TRBD2 covers 8 bases. Sequenced input: PBMCs or a T cell subset sorted from them (not recorded which). The receptor's source is an adult woman who had mild COVID-19 (a few samples of this study predate the infection). Cell type and time point are not known. The CDR3 DNA sequence: TGCGCCAGCAGCCATCAGCTCGCGGGGGGCTCGGATACGCAGTATTTT. Residues: CASSHQLAGGSDTQYF.